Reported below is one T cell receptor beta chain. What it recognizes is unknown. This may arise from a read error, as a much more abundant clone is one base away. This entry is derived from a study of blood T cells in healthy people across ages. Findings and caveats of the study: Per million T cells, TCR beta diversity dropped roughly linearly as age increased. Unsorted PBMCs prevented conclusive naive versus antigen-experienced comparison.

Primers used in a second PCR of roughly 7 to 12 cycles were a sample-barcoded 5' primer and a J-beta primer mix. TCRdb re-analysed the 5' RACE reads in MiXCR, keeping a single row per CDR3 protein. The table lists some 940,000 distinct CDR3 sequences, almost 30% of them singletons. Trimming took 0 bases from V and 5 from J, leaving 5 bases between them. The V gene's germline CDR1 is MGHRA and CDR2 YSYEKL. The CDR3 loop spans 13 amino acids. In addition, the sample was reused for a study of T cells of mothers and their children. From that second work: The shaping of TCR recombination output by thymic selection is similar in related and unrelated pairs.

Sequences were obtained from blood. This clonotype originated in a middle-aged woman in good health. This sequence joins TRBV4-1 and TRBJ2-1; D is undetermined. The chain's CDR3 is CASSQDPHNEQFF. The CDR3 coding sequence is TGCGCCAGCAGCCAAGATCCCCACAATGAGCAGTTCTTC.